One and the same sample provided the 24 T cell receptor beta chains below, sequenced in a study of blood T cell repertoires in COVID-19. Profiled with immunoSEQ multiplex PCR; TCRdb holds only in-frame clones, not every one. Among roughly 200,000 clones, 82% were seen once, and the ten largest hold about 7.8%. Sequenced material: peripheral blood. The receptors were gathered from a woman aged 55-70 years with COVID-19, enrolled during active disease.

V is TRBV19 and J is TRBJ2-2; D uncertain. Germline V lookup: CDR1 LNHDA, CDR2 SQIVND (reference sequence). The CDR3 spans 14 residues. V was clipped by 3 bases and J by 4 bases, with 9 bases between them. The CDR3 nucleotides read TGTGCCAGTAGTATCCCACAAACCACCGGGGAGCTGTTTTTT. It codes for CASSIPQTTGELFF.

This clone was observed once. The rearrangement links TRBV6-5 to TRBJ2-5; 7 bases match TRBD1. In germline, CDR1 is MNHEY, CDR2 SVGAGI. The CDR3 runs to 15 residues. V lost 6 bases, J lost 1 base, and 8 bases stayed unmatched. CDR3 bases: TGTGCCAGCAGGCAACCACAGGGGAGCCAAGAGACCCAGTACTTC. This translates into CASRQPQGSQETQYF.

This clone was seen more than once but under ten times. The chain couples TRBV6-2 or TRBV6-3 to TRBJ1-2; no reliable D call. The CDR3 is 13 residues long. V dropped 0 bases and J dropped 8 bases, with 10 bases sitting between them. Germline V gene sequence: CDR1 MNHEY, CDR2 SVGEGT. The CDR3 sequence: CASSYSGLAGYTF. In nucleotides, the CDR3 is TGTGCCAGCAGTTACTCGGGCCTGGCCGGCTACACCTTC.

This clone has a single count. The V call is TRBV6-5, the J call TRBJ2-3, with D possibly being TRBD1 (5 bases). This CDR3 region has 14 residues. Germline V CDR1 and CDR2: MNHEY, SVGAGI. V gave up 2 bases and J gave up 2 bases, with 8 bases separating them. The CDR3 loop is CASSYGAPTDTQYF. As DNA, the CDR3 is TGTGCCAGCAGTTACGGGGCCCCCACAGATACGCAGTATTTT.

This sequence joins TRBV28 and TRBJ2-7; TRBD1 matches 7 bases. Trimming removed 7 bases from V and 3 bases from J; junction bases left unmatched: 6. The CDR3 length is 13 residues. Germline loops: CDR1 MDHEN, CDR2 SYDVKM. CDR3 amino acids: CASMVGTDYEQYF. The CDR3 bases are TGTGCCAGCATGGTGGGGACAGACTACGAGCAGTACTTC.

V gene TRBV7-9 combines with J gene TRBJ1-2; TRBD1 aligns across 7 bases. The V and J ends lost 2 bases and 6 bases, in that order; junction bases with no gene match: 9. The germline V gene encodes CDR1 SEHNR and CDR2 FQNEAQ (reference sequence). The CDR3 spans 15 residues. In nucleotides, the CDR3 is TGTGCCAGCAGCTTAAAACCGGCAGGGGGAAATGGCTACACCTTC. Translated: CASSLKPAGGNGYTF.

The chain combines TRBV28 with TRBJ2-3; 7 bases align to TRBD2. The junction had 11 bases not matched to a gene; V was cut back by 3 bases and J by 2 bases. This CDR3 is 17 amino acids long. CDR1 MDHEN and CDR2 SYDVKM come from the germline V gene. CDR3 loop: CASSFSRAGRATDTQYF. CDR3 DNA: TGTGCCAGCAGTTTTAGTAGGGCGGGGAGGGCCACAGATACGCAGTATTTT. Full variable domain (remainder filled in from reference TRBV28 and TRBJ2-3): DVKVTQSSRYLVKRTGEKVFLECVQDMDHENMFWYRQDPGLGLRLIYFSYDVKMKEKGDIPEGYSVSREKKERFSLILESASTNQTSMYLCASSFSRAGRATDTQYFGPGTRLTVL.

V and J are TRBV23-1 and TRBJ1-3; D unresolved. TRBV23-1 is an open reading frame, and its role is uncertain. The CDR3 consists of 15 residues. V was shortened by 4 bases and J by 0 bases, with 10 bases between the two germline ends. In DNA form, the CDR3 reads TGCGCCAGCAGTCGAGTTACGTACTCTGGAAACACCATATATTTT. Its translation: CASSRVTYSGNTIYF.

V usage is TRBV29-1 and J usage is TRBJ1-1, with a possible D match to TRBD1 (5 bases). The length of the CDR3 is 12 residues. Germline lookup yields CDR1 SQVTM and CDR2 ANQGSEA. V dropped 2 bases and J dropped 1 base, with 5 bases sitting between them. CDR3 in DNA: TGCAGCGTTGAACAGGGGAACACTGAAGCTTTCTTT. Amino acids: CSVEQGNTEAFF.

J is TRBJ1-5 and V is TRBV6-6; 8 nucleotides match TRBD1. Germline trimming cut 6 bases from V and 2 bases from J; bases unmatched to any gene: 9. The CDR3 runs 16 residues. Germline CDR1 is MNHNY and CDR2 is SVGAGI (reference sequence). CDR3 in DNA: TGTGCCAGCAGCGACAACAGGGGGTTGGGCAATCAGCCCCAGCATTTT. It translates to CASSDNRGLGNQPQHF.

The J gene is TRBJ1-2, the V gene TRBV11-2; D unclear. The CDR3 is 15 amino acids. Germline values: CDR1 SGHAT, CDR2 FQNNGV. Trimming stripped 5 bases from V and 8 bases from J, with 21 bases between. CDR3 DNA: TGTGCCAGCAGCCCAAGGGCAGTACGGGGTTGGGGCTACACCTTC. The encoded protein is CASSPRAVRGWGYTF.

This chain uses TRBV6-6 with TRBJ1-2; TRBD1 might be the D (5 bases). This CDR3 has 11 amino acids. V shed 4 bases and J shed 10 bases, with 10 bases lying between them. Germline CDR1 MNHNY, CDR2 SVGAGI (reference sequence). In DNA form, the CDR3 reads TGTGCCAGCAGTTCAGACAGCTACTACACCTTC. The encoded protein is CASSSDSYYTF.

The rearrangement uses TRBV5-4 and TRBJ2-2, with 11 bases matching TRBD2. The CDR3 totals 16 residues. Per the germline V gene, CDR1 is SGHNT and CDR2 is YYREEE (reference sequence). The V segment lost 7 bases and the J segment 6 bases; nucleotides outside the gene matches: 11. In DNA form, the CDR3 reads TGTGCCAGCTCCTCCACCACTAGCGGGAGAGCCGGGGAGCTGTTTTTT. Its protein product is CASSSTTSGRAGELFF.

The CDR3 loop reads CASSLSGYYGYTF. The CDR3 DNA reads as TGTGCCAGCAGCCTCTCCGGGTACTATGGCTACACCTTC. The J gene is TRBJ1-2, the V gene TRBV7-8; D ambiguous. The CDR3 is made up of 13 amino acids. The V and J ends lost 5 bases and 3 bases respectively, with 10 bases between them. Germline-derived CDR1 and CDR2 are SGHVS and FQNEAQ.

This chain connects TRBV5-8 to TRBJ2-1; D gene ambiguous. CDR3 length: 16 residues. CDR1 and CDR2 (germline): SGHTS, YDEGEE. Trimming cost V 2 bases and J 6 bases, with 18 bases left between them. The DNA of the CDR3 is TGTGCCAGCAGCTTAAGGTGGAGAATCGAAGCCAATGAGCAGTTCTTC. Protein: CASSLRWRIEANEQFF.

The rearrangement uses TRBV28 and TRBJ2-6, with a weak D call TRBD1 (5 bases). CDR1 and CDR2 from the germline V gene are MDHEN and SYDVKM. This CDR3 contains 22 residues. Trimming shortened V by 3 bases and J by 0 bases, and 27 bases separated the two germline ends. The CDR3 region is CASSFYVLGVNRQSSGANVLTF. The CDR3 DNA reads TGTGCCAGCAGTTTCTACGTTCTAGGCGTTAATCGACAGTCCTCTGGGGCCAACGTCCTGACTTTC.

This chain joins TRBV11-2 and TRBJ2-1, with TRBD2 identical over 13 bases. The CDR3 has 13 residues. Germline assignment: CDR1 SGHAT and CDR2 FQNNGV. V was clipped by 1 base and J by 16 bases; unmatched bases: 4. The CDR3 DNA sequence: TGTGCCAGCAGCTTAGGGACTAGCGGGGGAAAATTCTTC. It translates to CASSLGTSGGKFF.

V gene TRBV28 combines with J gene TRBJ2-2; 8 nucleotides line up with TRBD1. J lost 1 base, V lost 10 bases, and 8 bases had no gene match. Germline CDR1 and CDR2: MDHEN and SYDVKM. The CDR3 sequence is 15 residues long. The CDR3 DNA reads as TGTGCCACCCGCCGACAGGGGCAGAACACCGGGGAGCTGTTTTTT. This sequence encodes CATRRQGQNTGELFF. Full variable domain (missing parts from reference TRBV28 and TRBJ2-2): DVKVTQSSRYLVKRTGEKVFLECVQDMDHENMFWYRQDPGLGLRLIYFSYDVKMKEKGDIPEGYSVSREKKERFSLILESASTNQTSMYLCATRRQGQNTGELFFGEGSRLTVL.

This clone was observed a handful of times. The CDR3 sequence is CASSPRGPDTQYF. In DNA, the CDR3 is TGTGCCAGCAGCCCCAGGGGGCCAGATACGCAGTATTTT. The chain employs TRBV28 and TRBJ2-3; TRBD1 matches at 8 bases. Trimming removed 6 bases from V and 4 bases from J; junction bases left unmatched: 3. The germline V gene encodes CDR1 MDHEN and CDR2 SYDVKM. This CDR3 has 13 amino acids.

The chain has TRBV7-3 and TRBJ2-6; D gene unclear. Trimming pared 1 base from V and 5 bases from J, leaving 15 bases between. Germline CDR1 and CDR2: SGHTA and FQGTGA. The CDR3 sequence is 17 residues long. CDR3 sequence: CASSLIPRIDRANVLTF. In DNA, the CDR3 is TGTGCCAGCAGCTTAATCCCCCGGATAGACAGGGCCAACGTCCTGACTTTC.

This clone was seen more than once but under ten times. The CDR3 DNA reads TGTGCCAGCAGCTCAGGGGGCGCGGTCACCGGGGAGCTGTTTTTT. Amino acids: CASSSGGAVTGELFF. The chain links TRBV5-6 to TRBJ2-2; the match to TRBD1 covers 8 bases. Germline CDR1 reads SGHDT; CDR2 reads YYEEEE. The junction had 5 bases not matched to a gene; V was cut back by 3 bases and J by 4 bases. This CDR3 region has 15 residues.

The chain is built from TRBV7-9 and TRBJ2-2, with D tentatively TRBD1 (5 bases). This CDR3 region has 13 residues. The germline V gene has CDR1 SEHNR and CDR2 FQNEAQ (reference sequence). V was cut by 5 bases and J by 4 bases, with 8 bases left in between. CDR3 residues: CASSPTATGELFF. The DNA for the CDR3 is TGTGCCAGCAGCCCGACAGCCACCGGGGAGCTGTTTTTT.

This chain links TRBV10-3 with TRBJ1-1, with a possible D match to TRBD1 (6 bases). The CDR3 covers 14 residues. Looked up from germline, CDR1 is ENHRY and CDR2 is SYGVKD. Trimming stripped 10 bases from V and 4 bases from J, with 19 bases between. CDR3 bases: TGTGCCACAAGGCGGTTGGACAGCTCCACTGAAGCTTTCTTT. This gives the protein CATRRLDSSTEAFF.

The chain links TRBV3-1 (or the pseudogene TRBV3-2) to TRBJ1-1, with D tentatively TRBD1 (6 bases). This CDR3 contains 14 residues. V was clipped by 5 bases and J by 0 bases, with 10 bases between them. Germline CDR1 reads LGHDT; CDR2 reads YNNKEL (reference sequence). In DNA, the CDR3 is TGTGCCAGCAGCTCTACAGGGTTGAACACTGAAGCTTTCTTT. It codes for CASSSTGLNTEAFF.